The 20 T cell receptor beta chains listed next were all sequenced from one sample in a study of preoperative IRX-2 immunotherapy in early breast cancer (dated by TCRdb to the late 2010s). The library was produced with the immunoSEQ multiplex PCR assay. The clones in this table, taken by TCRdb from immuneACCESS, are in-frame only. Not every clone is retained; where verified, under half of the shortfall comes from an unresolved V gene, and the cause of the rest is unknown. The sample data list 35,000 to 40,000 clones, and 82% of these were observed just once. Approximately 1.5% of the sample comes from the top ten. The meaning of the sample's treatment or condition label: preoperative locoregional IRX-2 cytokine immunotherapy. The starting material was lymph node tissue, obtained after IRX-2 immunotherapy. Source of these receptors: a human donor with breast cancer.

The genes are TRBV11-3 and TRBJ1-4; a weak D match, TRBD1 (6 bases). Germline loops: CDR1 SGHNT, CDR2 YENEEA. V lost 5 bases, J lost 2 bases, and 12 bases lay in between. The CDR3 is made up of 15 amino acids. The CDR3 coding sequence is TGTGCCAGCAGCCTACAGGGTGGCACTAATGAAAAACTGTTTTTT. Encoded protein: CASSLQGGTNEKLFF. The full variable domain, with the rest looked up from reference TRBV11-3 and TRBJ1-4, is EAGVVQSPRYKIIEKKQPVAFWCNPISGHNTLYWYLQNLGQGPELLIRYENEEAVDDSQLPKDRFSAERLKGVDSTLKIQPAELGDSAVYLCASSLQGGTNEKLFFGSGTQLSVL.

The chain's CDR3 is CASSRSGSQEKLFF. The CDR3 DNA follows: TGTGCCAGCAGCCGATCGGGGTCCCAGGAAAAACTGTTTTTT. The chain carries TRBV11-3 and TRBJ1-4; no clear D. Germline CDR1 and CDR2: SGHNT and YENEEA. The CDR3 runs 14 residues. V was clipped by 5 bases and J by 8 bases, with 15 bases between them.

This clone was seen a handful of times. The chain couples TRBV11-3 to TRBJ1-2; D possibly corresponds to TRBD1 (5 bases). CDR1 is SGHNT and CDR2 is YENEEA in the germline V gene. The CDR3 covers 16 residues. V was cut by 3 bases and J by 5 bases, with 19 bases left in between. The CDR3 DNA follows: TGTGCCAGCAGCTTGGTGGCAGGGACGGCTGTTTATGGCTACACCTTC. Residues: CASSLVAGTAVYGYTF.

The gene calls are TRBV28 and TRBJ2-1; TRBD2 matches at 12 bases. Germline V gene lookup returns CDR1 MDHEN and CDR2 SYDVKM. This CDR3 spans 15 amino acids. The junction had 4 bases not matched to a gene; V was cut back by 2 bases and J by 8 bases. CDR3 in DNA: TGTGCCAGCAGTTTACTAGCGGGGGGGGTTGATGAGCAGTTCTTC. Translated, it gives CASSLLAGGVDEQFF.

The chain links TRBV7-8 to TRBJ1-6, with a weak D call TRBD1 (5 bases). Germline CDR1 and CDR2: SGHVS and FQNEAQ. V lost 6 bases and J 6 bases, leaving 9 bases between the germline ends. This CDR3 is built from 13 residues. CDR3 in amino acids: CASSPGPNSPLHF. CDR3 coding DNA: TGTGCCAGCAGTCCAGGGCCTAATTCACCCCTCCACTTT.

The chain combines TRBV5-1 with TRBJ1-2; D possibly corresponds to TRBD1 (6 bases). V was trimmed by 1 base and J by 7 bases, leaving 17 bases between them. The CDR3 has 15 residues. Per germline, CDR1 SGHRS and CDR2 YFSETQ. The DNA of the CDR3 is TGCGCCAGCAGCTTGACAGGGAATAGTATGGGTGGCTACACCTTC. Translated, it gives CASSLTGNSMGGYTF.

This chain uses TRBV11-3 with TRBJ2-5; 7 bases match TRBD2. The ends lost 5 bases at V and 5 bases at J; junction bases unmatched: 14. Looked up from germline, CDR1 is SGHNT and CDR2 is YENEEA. CDR3 length: 16 residues. The CDR3 loop is CASSPPSGVLQETQYF. CDR3 nucleotides: TGTGCCAGCAGCCCCCCCAGCGGGGTCCTCCAGGAGACCCAGTACTTC. The whole variable domain, filled in from reference TRBV11-3 and TRBJ2-5, reads EAGVVQSPRYKIIEKKQPVAFWCNPISGHNTLYWYLQNLGQGPELLIRYENEEAVDDSQLPKDRFSAERLKGVDSTLKIQPAELGDSAVYLCASSPPSGVLQETQYFGPGTRLLVL.

This clone is labeled as medium-sized. The same CDR3 arises from other DNA sequences in this sample as well. The chain joins TRBV6-8 to TRBJ1-5; D gene unclear. Trimming shortened V by 6 bases and J by 4 bases, and 13 bases separated the two germline ends. Germline CDR1 and CDR2: MNHGY and SAAAGT. The CDR3 has 14 amino acids. The CDR3 DNA is TGTGCCAGCAGGCGAGGTGACGGGAATCAGCCCCAGCATTTT. It specifies CASRRGDGNQPQHF.

This chain links TRBV6-8 with TRBJ1-4; tentative D call: TRBD1 (5 bases). CDR3 length: 13 amino acids. Between the trimmed V and J ends, which lost 5 bases and 6 bases, there was a span of 10 bases. Germline loops: CDR1 MNHGY, CDR2 SAAAGT. The CDR3 loop reads CASSREGDEKLFF. The CDR3 DNA reads TGTGCCAGCAGTAGGGAAGGGGATGAAAAACTGTTTTTT.

The chain uses TRBV10-2 and TRBJ1-1; D is possibly TRBD1 (6 bases). V was clipped by 8 bases and J by 1 base, with 11 bases between them. CDR1 and CDR2 (germline): WSHSY, SAAADI. The CDR3 runs to 13 residues. The CDR3 DNA reads TGCGCCAGCTTCGAACAGGGGAACACTGAAGCTTTCTTT. It yields the protein CASFEQGNTEAFF.

This clone was counted between two and nine times. V usage is TRBV6-8 and J usage is TRBJ1-4, with D maybe TRBD1 (6 bases). CDR1 and CDR2 (germline): MNHGY, SAAAGT. The CDR3 loop spans 15 amino acids. V dropped 5 bases and J dropped 8 bases, with 18 bases sitting between them. The CDR3 loop is CASSNWQGFSEKLFF. CDR3 coding DNA: TGTGCCAGCAGTAATTGGCAGGGGTTTTCCGAAAAACTGTTTTTT.

The V gene is TRBV2, the J gene TRBJ1-5; D is perhaps TRBD1 (6 bases). The germline V and J ends were trimmed by 5 bases and 4 bases, with 12 bases remaining between them. This CDR3 is built from 14 residues. CDR1 is SNHLY and CDR2 is FYNNEI in the germline V gene. For the CDR3, the DNA is TGTGCCAGCAGTCGAGGGGGGGGGAATCAGCCCCAGCATTTT. Its protein is CASSRGGGNQPQHF.

The J gene is TRBJ2-3, the V gene TRBV14; the D is unclear. The CDR3 has 14 amino acids. The V gene's germline CDR1 is SGHDN and CDR2 FVKESK. V was shortened by 0 bases and J by 9 bases, with 13 bases between the two germline ends. This CDR3 is CASSQDASLNTQYF. The CDR3 DNA is TGTGCCAGCAGCCAAGATGCTAGTTTGAACACGCAGTATTTT.

The V and J genes are TRBV1 and TRBJ1-2. TRBV1 is a recognized pseudogene. CDR3 size: 14 residues. DNA of the CDR3: TGCGCCAGCAGCCAAAGAGGATCTAACTATGGCTACACCTTC. Translating it yields CASSQRGSNYGYTF.

The gene calls are TRBV28 and TRBJ1-4; TRBD1 is a possible D gene (6 bases). The CDR3 is made up of 15 amino acids. Germline V gives CDR1 MDHEN, CDR2 SYDVKM. With 5 bases removed from V and 8 bases from J, the gap between germline ends came to 18 bases. The CDR3: CASSPPMEGGEKLFF. The CDR3 coding sequence is TGTGCCAGCAGTCCCCCCATGGAGGGGGGGGAAAAACTGTTTTTT. Full variable domain (missing parts from reference TRBV28 and TRBJ1-4): DVKVTQSSRYLVKRTGEKVFLECVQDMDHENMFWYRQDPGLGLRLIYFSYDVKMKEKGDIPEGYSVSREKKERFSLILESASTNQTSMYLCASSPPMEGGEKLFFGSGTQLSVL.

The V call is TRBV11-3, the J call TRBJ2-3; D may be TRBD1 (6 bases). Trimming removed 3 bases at V and 0 bases at J, with 16 bases between. The CDR3 has 17 residues. Germline assignment: CDR1 SGHNT and CDR2 YENEEA. CDR3 bases: TGTGCCAGCAGCTTTACGCCGGACAGAGGGAGCACAGATACGCAGTATTTT. This gives the protein CASSFTPDRGSTDTQYF.

The chain joins TRBV7-7 to TRBJ2-1; TRBD2 agrees at 7 bases. The CDR3 totals 16 residues. Per the germline V gene, CDR1 is SSHAT and CDR2 is FNYEAQ (reference sequence). The CDR3 region has the DNA TGTACTAGCAGCCCATTCGGGACTACCGTTAGTAATGAGCAGTTCTTC. This codes for CTSSPFGTTVSNEQFF.

The CDR3 DNA sequence: TGTGCCAGCAGTTTGGGTAGCGGGGGGTCAGAGACCCAGTACTTC. It yields the protein CASSLGSGGSETQYF. The chain employs TRBV28 and TRBJ2-5; 10 bases line up with TRBD2. With V trimmed by 3 bases and J by 4 bases, 5 bases remained unmatched. The germline gives CDR1 MDHEN, CDR2 SYDVKM. This CDR3 contains 15 residues.

The chain carries TRBV11-3 and TRBJ1-4; D is undetermined. Germline assignment: CDR1 SGHNT and CDR2 YENEEA. There are 14 residues in the CDR3. Trimming removed 3 bases from V and 3 bases from J, with 8 bases in between. This chain's CDR3 is CASSFAVANEKLFF. CDR3 DNA: TGTGCCAGCAGCTTCGCGGTGGCTAATGAAAAACTGTTTTTT.

In the case of this clone: Compared with germline, one end of the junction differs, possibly owing to a read error. V gene TRBV7-7 combines with J gene TRBJ2-7; 12 bases are a match to TRBD2. Germline CDR1 reads SSHAT; CDR2 reads FNYEAQ (reference sequence). The CDR3 contains 16 residues. The CDR3 protein is CASSPRLAGAAYEQYF. CDR3 sequence (DNA): TGTGCTAGCAGCCCAAGACTAGCGGGGGCCGCCTACGAGCAGTACTTC. The whole variable domain, filled in from reference TRBV7-7 and TRBJ2-7, reads GAGVSQSPRYKVTKRGQDVTLRCDPISSHATLYWYQQALGQGPEFLTYFNYEAQPDKSGLPSDRFSAERPEGSISTLTIQRTEQRDSAMYRCASSPRLAGAAYEQYFGPGTRLTVT.